The T cell receptor (beta chain) under discussion was sequenced for a study of identical twins (dated by TCRdb to 2016 to 2017). Describing the broader study: The study deep-sequenced TCR alpha and beta repertoires from monozygotic twins, unrelated adults of various ages and cord blood to test whether fetal clonotypes persist. Replicate twin experiments were performed at different times using different library preparation protocols to rule out contamination.

Every donor in the study was a healthy Caucasian. Three pairs of female monozygotic twins, all aged 18 to 29 years, were included in the twin cohort. RNA for TCR libraries was isolated from peripheral blood mononuclear cells. Between the V and J ends, shortened by 6 bases and 1 base respectively, the junction contains 15 bases. Measured from the cysteine to the phenylalanine, the CDR3 is 14 residues long. Only the CDR3 portion is preserved as DNA: 42 bases, with reading frame beginning at the first base. CDR1 and CDR2 are read off the germline V gene as SQVTM and ANQGSEA. Library preparation employed 5' RACE. Sequencing used an Illumina HiSeq 2000. A universal primer binding site was introduced by template switching, and a unique molecular identifier was present in the final cDNA, enabling accurate counting of TCR cDNA molecules. Specific primers in the conserved constant-segment region were used to synthesize first-strand cDNA for TCR alpha and beta chains. Each cDNA library was double barcoded, with a SMART-Mk sample barcode plus Illumina barcodes, to control for contamination. TruSeq adapter sequences along with Illumina sample barcodes were introduced in two successive PCR steps. The Illumina HiSeq platform was used with custom primers to sequence TCR alpha and beta cDNA libraries. In the paper's pipeline: Raw reads were processed with MiGEC to extract unique molecular identifiers, and MiXCR was used to determine CDR3 positions. Recombination models were inferred per individual with the repgenHMM and IGoR tools using an EM algorithm. The tcR package in R was used for shared clonotype analysis, with sharing normalized by the product of cloneset sizes. To study raw recombination without the effects of thymic and clonal selection, out-of-frame nonproductive sequences were analyzed. The raw public data were reprocessed by TCRdb itself: fastp quality trimming at Q25, MiXCR clonotype calling, in-frame beta chains only. Rows with a matching CDR3 protein are joined into one entry that keeps the most common DNA and genes. For this entry, the V and J calls and clone size follow TCRdb and not the study's own pipeline. The sample records around 680,000 distinct CDR3 sequences, about 9.4% of which are singletons. Approximately 0.94% of the sample goes to the ten largest clones.

General conclusions and limits of the study: Abundant cord blood beta clonotypes carried fewer insertions; young adult naive repertoires showed a weaker similar trend, while memory repertoires showed none. Compared with coincidental sharing between unrelated individuals, an excess of low generation-probability sequences was observed among out-of-frame TCR alpha sequences shared between twins. In monozygotic twins, recombination models systematically underestimated out-of-frame TCR alpha sharing, but the models matched the sharing seen between unrelated individuals. Invariant T cells such as MAIT and iNKT could partly confound zero-insertion analyses, though diverse VJ usage argued against this for most clonotypes. Excess twin sharing in beta out-of-frame sequences was weaker because fewer shared sequences lowered the signal-to-noise ratio. Because the same donors could not be followed over many years, conclusions were based on cross-sectional statistical analysis.

Concerning this clonotype itself: Its antigen is not yet known. Base qualities are missing; no much larger clone stands one base away.

These same records also appear under a second study, on yellow fever vaccine responses in identical twins. The other study reports the following: According to the authors, the vaccine-induced T cell response in identical twins seemed to be partly convergent and partly specific to each individual. In identical twins, the study followed T cell clones that responded to the vaccine with precision.

The sequence was obtained from a young woman in good health. The specimen sequenced was PBMCs. This receptor chain uses TRBV29-1 and TRBJ2-5, and the D gene may be TRBD2, 5 bases matching. In nucleotide form, the sequence is TGCAGCGTCTCGGGATTCCTGGGCCAAGAGACCCAGTACTTC. This encodes CSVSGFLGQETQYF.